The present entry profiles one TCR beta chain with its context. This record comes from a study of blood T cell repertoires in COVID-19. Study overall: Samples taken during acute and convalescent COVID-19 were collected in the United States, Italy and Spain.

Sequenced by immunoSEQ multiplex PCR; TCRdb stores in-frame clones only, minus some. This repertoire shows roughly 250,000 clones, 85% to 95% found once; its top ten account for approximately 2%. The CDR3 has 14 residues. Trimming removed 5 bases from V and 8 bases from J, with 18 bases in between. In germline, CDR1 is MDHEN, CDR2 SYDVKM. The chain couples TRBV28 to TRBJ1-2; weak D call: TRBD1 (5 bases). The source material was PBMCs or T cells enriched from blood (not recorded which). This receptor was obtained from a young woman who had recovered from COVID-19. The CDR3 DNA reads TGTGCCAGCAGTCAGGGAATAATCGATGGCGGCTACACCTTC. Amino acids: CASSQGIIDGGYTF.